This T cell receptor (beta chain) was profiled in a study of identical twins. Study-wide results and caveats: In drawing conclusions, the study used cross-sectional statistical analysis and did not follow the same donors. Out-of-frame alpha sequences common to twins exhibited a surplus of low generation probability.

Using its own MiXCR run on the 5' RACE reads, TCRdb lists one record per CDR3 protein. The sample has approximately 680,000 distinct CDR3 sequences; 7.1% are singletons. Of note for this clonotype: Its antigen remains unidentified.

J gave up 5 bases and V 1 base, and 9 bases lay outside the gene matches. The CDR3 runs to 17 residues. Germline loops: CDR1 MNHEY, CDR2 SVGEGT. The sample was also linked to a second study, of yellow fever vaccine responses in identical twins.

The clonotype was recovered from a woman aged 18-29 years in good health. Source material: PBMCs. The V and J genes are TRBV6-2 or TRBV6-3 and TRBJ2-4; 9 bases line up with TRBD2. DNA of the CDR3: TGTGCCAGCAGTTACTTGGGCGGGAGGGCCCTCGAAAACATTCAGTACTTC. Amino acids: CASSYLGGRALENIQYF.